Below are 13 T cell receptor beta chains sequenced from a single sample in a study of blood T cell repertoires in COVID-19. The assay was immunoSEQ multiplex PCR, and TCRdb's table has in-frame clones only and misses some. The table lists roughly 100,000 clones, around 92% of them singletons. Material: peripheral blood. Source of these receptors: a man between 50 and 59 years old with active COVID-19.

V is TRBV2 and J is TRBJ2-1; TRBD2 agrees at 10 bases. Germline values: CDR1 SNHLY, CDR2 FYNNEI. Trimming took 6 bases from V and 7 from J; bases not matched to a gene: 6. The CDR3 length is 14 residues. Written as DNA, the CDR3 is TGTGCCAGCAGCCCTAGCGGGAGAGGGAATGAGCAGTTCTTC. It codes for CASSPSGRGNEQFF.

The V call is TRBV28, the J call TRBJ1-5; 7 bases are shared with TRBD1. Losses at the gene ends were 6 bases for V and 5 bases for J; bases not matched to a gene: 13. The germline V gene encodes CDR1 MDHEN and CDR2 SYDVKM. CDR3 length: 16 residues. CDR3 sequence reads: CASRDSSNRGHQPQHF. The CDR3 coding sequence is TGTGCCAGCAGGGATAGTAGTAACAGGGGTCATCAGCCCCAGCATTTT.

The rearrangement links TRBV7-8 to TRBJ2-1, with D possibly matching TRBD2 (5 bases). CDR1 and CDR2 (germline): SGHVS, FQNEAQ. CDR3 length: 17 amino acids. Trimming pared 6 bases from V and 0 bases from J, leaving 18 bases between. The CDR3 spells CASRQSGGSSSYNEQFF. CDR3 coding DNA: TGTGCCAGCAGACAATCAGGAGGCTCAAGCTCCTACAATGAGCAGTTCTTC.

The chain has TRBV9 and TRBJ2-2; 12 positions match TRBD2. V lost 4 bases to trimming and J lost 6 bases; unmatched junction nucleotides: 1. Germline loops: CDR1 SGDLS, CDR2 YYNGEE. The CDR3 is made up of 14 amino acids. CDR3 in DNA: TGTGCCAGCAGCCGACTAGCGGGAGCCGGGGAGCTGTTTTTT. Its translation: CASSRLAGAGELFF.

V usage is TRBV5-8 and J usage is TRBJ2-5; the match to TRBD2 covers 7 bases. In germline, CDR1 is SGHTS, CDR2 YDEGEE. V shed 9 bases and J 3 bases; nucleotides not matched to a gene: 17. The CDR3 totals 16 residues. The CDR3 DNA follows: TGTGCCACCCGGGGGGAAGCGGGACGGCGAAAAGAGACCCAGTACTTC. Residues: CATRGEAGRRKETQYF.

V is TRBV6-5 and J is TRBJ2-3; 7 bases are a match to TRBD1. Trimming took 5 bases from V and 1 from J; bases not matched to a gene: 3. The CDR3 covers 14 residues. Germline values: CDR1 MNHEY, CDR2 SVGAGI. CDR3 residues: CASSHRGGTDTQYF. The CDR3 coding sequence is TGTGCCAGCAGTCACAGGGGTGGCACAGATACGCAGTATTTT.

This clone was detected ten times or more. The V and J genes are TRBV6-1 and TRBJ1-5; 7 nucleotides match TRBD1. J was trimmed by 2 bases and V by 4 bases; bases with no gene match: 8. The CDR3 consists of 16 residues. CDR1 is MNHNS and CDR2 is SASEGT in the germline V gene. CDR3 bases: TGTGCCAGCAGTGGAACAGGGGTTATAGGCAATCAGCCCCAGCATTTT. Translating gives CASSGTGVIGNQPQHF.

This clone came up a few times. V gene TRBV5-4 combines with J gene TRBJ1-4, with D uncertain. CDR1 is SGHNT, CDR2 YYREEE, per germline (reference sequence). V was pared by 6 bases and J by 1 base, with 10 bases between. The CDR3 sequence is 14 residues long. CDR3 DNA: TGTGCCAGCACGAGCGAAGGAACTAATGAAAAACTGTTTTTT. Translation: CASTSEGTNEKLFF.

This chain joins TRBV30 and TRBJ2-1, with D perhaps matching TRBD2 (6 bases). Germline values: CDR1 GTSNPN, CDR2 SVGIG (reference sequence). The CDR3 runs to 13 residues. V was trimmed by 4 bases and J by 6 bases, leaving 13 bases between them. The CDR3 reads CAWNVGRGNEQFF. The DNA of the CDR3 is TGTGCCTGGAACGTAGGGCGGGGCAATGAGCAGTTCTTC. Full variable domain (rest looked up from reference TRBV30 and TRBJ2-1): SQTIHQWPATLVQPVGSPLSLECTVEGTSNPNLYWYRQAAGRGLQLLFYSVGIGQISSEVPQNLSASRPQDRQFILSSKKLLLSDSGFYLCAWNVGRGNEQFFGPGTRLTVL.

This chain links TRBV10-3 with TRBJ1-1; 8 nucleotides match TRBD1. This CDR3 has 16 residues. J lost 5 bases, V lost 4 bases, and 12 bases had no gene match. The germline V gene has CDR1 ENHRY and CDR2 SYGVKD. CDR3 nucleotide sequence: TGTGCCATCAGTGGGTCAGGGGGCCTTACGGGAACTGAAGCTTTCTTT. Protein: CAISGSGGLTGTEAFF.

This rearrangement joins TRBV6-5 to TRBJ1-1; 7 bases map to TRBD1. The CDR3 contains 14 residues. V shed 5 bases and J 0 bases; nucleotides not matched to a gene: 3. Germline CDR1 reads MNHEY; CDR2 reads SVGAGI. For the CDR3, the DNA is TGTGCCAGCAGTCCCACAGGGGTGAACACTGAAGCTTTCTTT. Translated, it gives CASSPTGVNTEAFF.

This chain connects TRBV10-3 to TRBJ1-3; TRBD1 agrees at 8 bases. The CDR3 loop spans 14 amino acids. Germline values: CDR1 ENHRY, CDR2 SYGVKD. The V gene end was trimmed by 8 bases and the J gene end by 2 bases; junction bases not matched to a gene: 5. The CDR3 DNA follows: TGTGCCATCGGACAGGGAACTGCTGGAAACACCATATATTTT. Encoded protein: CAIGQGTAGNTIYF.

This clone has only one observation. This chain links TRBV6-2 or TRBV6-3 with TRBJ2-4; 10 nucleotides align to TRBD2. This CDR3 has 20 amino acids. V lost 0 bases, J lost 0 bases, and 11 bases stayed unmatched. Per the germline V gene, CDR1 is MNHEY and CDR2 is SVGEGT. CDR3 sequence: CASSYSKGTSVRVAKNIQYF. In nucleotides, the CDR3 is TGTGCCAGCAGTTACTCGAAGGGGACTAGCGTGAGGGTAGCCAAAAACATTCAGTACTTC.